These 32 T cell receptor beta chains were all obtained from the same sample, sequenced in a study of Ad26.COV2.S vaccination and SARS-CoV-2 variants. This table comes from immunoSEQ multiplex PCR, and its TCRdb copy is limited to in-frame clones, with some not included. The table has 300,000 to 450,000 clones, 92% seen once. The material sequenced was peripheral blood, taken after recovery from COVID-19. The receptor set was obtained from a human donor who had recovered from COVID-19.

As DNA, the CDR3 is TGTGCCAGCAGTGAACAGGGCCTTGGGCCCCAGCATTTT. Translated: CASSEQGLGPQHF. The rearrangement uses TRBV2 and TRBJ1-5; tentatively, D is TRBD1 (5 bases). Germline assignment: CDR1 SNHLY and CDR2 FYNNEI. This CDR3 comprises 13 residues. The V end was cut by 2 bases, the J end by 9 bases, with 11 bases between.

V is TRBV25-1 and J is TRBJ2-3, with 7 bases that match TRBD2. The junction had 12 bases not matched to a gene; V was cut back by 7 bases and J by 2 bases. The CDR3 has 16 amino acids. Germline-derived CDR1 and CDR2 are MGHDK and SYGVNS. The CDR3 region is CASTGGNSLFTDTQYF. The CDR3, as DNA: TGTGCCAGCACGGGGGGTAACAGTTTATTCACAGATACGCAGTATTTT.

This clone has only one observation. In DNA, the CDR3 is TGTGCCAGCAGCTTAAAGGATACGAACACTGAAGCTTTCTTT. It translates to CASSLKDTNTEAFF. V usage is TRBV7-2 and J usage is TRBJ1-1; D gene unclear. The V end was cut by 2 bases, the J end by 1 base, with 8 bases between. The CDR3 extends over 14 amino acids. CDR1 and CDR2 (germline): SGHTA, FQGNSA.

This chain uses TRBV29-1 with TRBJ2-7; 7 nucleotides agree with TRBD2. CDR3 length equals 13 residues. Germline CDR1 reads SQVTM; CDR2 reads ANQGSEA. The J segment lost 3 bases and the V segment lost 4 bases, leaving 6 bases of the junction unmatched. Here the CDR3 reads CSVGGGYFYEQYF. In DNA, the CDR3 is TGCAGCGTTGGCGGGGGTTACTTCTACGAGCAGTACTTC.

CDR3 sequence reads: CASSLLGQGMSGANVLTF. The CDR3 DNA is TGTGCCAGCAGTTTACTTGGACAGGGTATGTCTGGGGCCAACGTCCTGACTTTC. The chain carries TRBV27 and TRBJ2-6, with TRBD1 identical over 8 bases. V dropped 2 bases and J dropped 1; count of bases not matched to a gene: 7. The V gene's germline CDR1 is MNHEY and CDR2 SMNVEV (reference sequence). CDR3 size: 18 residues. Looking up the rest from reference TRBV27 and TRBJ2-6 gives the full variable domain: EAQVTQNPRYLITVTGKKLTVTCSQNMNHEYMSWYRQDPGLGLRQIYYSMNVEVTDKGDVPEGYKVSRKEKRNFPLILESPSPNQTSLYFCASSLLGQGMSGANVLTFGAGSRLTVL.

As DNA, the CDR3 is TGTGCCAGCAGCTTCCAGGTCTGGGATTCACGAGGCTACACCTTC. Translated: CASSFQVWDSRGYTF. The V gene is TRBV7-8, the J gene TRBJ1-2; D is undetermined. CDR1 is SGHVS, CDR2 FQNEAQ, per germline. Trimming shortened V by 3 bases and J by 8 bases, and 19 bases separated the two germline ends. CDR3 size: 15 residues.

The chain uses TRBV6-2 or TRBV6-3 and TRBJ1-1, with D maybe TRBD1 (5 bases). Per germline, CDR1 MNHEY and CDR2 SVGEGT. V dropped 0 bases and J dropped 12 bases, with 11 bases sitting between them. The length of the CDR3 is 12 residues. This CDR3 is CASSYSKGRTFF. In DNA, the CDR3 is TGTGCCAGCAGTTACTCGAAGGGGCGAACTTTCTTT.

This rearrangement joins TRBV6-6 to TRBJ1-1; possibly TRBD1 for D (6 bases). Trimming removed 2 bases from V and 5 bases from J, with 18 bases in between. Germline assignment: CDR1 MNHNY and CDR2 SVGAGI (reference sequence). The CDR3 contains 16 residues. CDR3 loop: CASSYGRGGARTEAFF. The CDR3 DNA is TGTGCCAGCAGTTACGGGAGGGGGGGGGCGCGTACTGAAGCTTTCTTT.

J is TRBJ1-1 and V is TRBV11-2, with D perhaps matching TRBD1 (5 bases). The CDR3 extends over 15 amino acids. V lost 1 base, J lost 4 bases, and 13 bases lay in between. Germline CDR1 and CDR2: SGHAT and FQNNGV. The CDR3 nucleotides read TGTGCCAGCAGCTTAGTGGGGGGTGGAAGCACTGAAGCTTTCTTT. This sequence encodes CASSLVGGGSTEAFF.

This clone was observed a handful of times. This chain connects TRBV11-2 to TRBJ1-1; weak D call: TRBD1 (5 bases). The CDR3 runs 15 residues. With 4 bases removed from V and 0 bases from J, the gap between germline ends came to 12 bases. Germline CDR1 is SGHAT and CDR2 is FQNNGV. CDR3 region: CASSSRDGMNTEAFF. Here the CDR3 DNA reads TGTGCCAGCAGCTCTCGGGACGGCATGAACACTGAAGCTTTCTTT. The whole variable domain, remainder taken from reference TRBV11-2 and TRBJ1-1, is EAGVAQSPRYKIIEKRQSVAFWCNPISGHATLYWYQQILGQGPKLLIQFQNNGVVDDSQLPKDRFSAERLKGVDSTLKIQPAKLEDSAVYLCASSSRDGMNTEAFFGQGTRLTVV.

The chain carries TRBV13 and TRBJ1-5; TRBD1 matches at 10 bases. The CDR3 has 14 residues. V shed 3 bases and J 6 bases; nucleotides not matched to a gene: 2. Germline V gene lookup returns CDR1 PRHDT and CDR2 FYEKMQ (reference sequence). The CDR3 DNA follows: TGTGCCAGCAGCTTTGGACAGGGGGGTCAGCCCCAGCATTTT. Its translation is CASSFGQGGQPQHF.

This chain links TRBV5-1 with TRBJ1-2, with D perhaps TRBD1 (6 bases). Germline CDR1 reads SGHRS; CDR2 reads YFSETQ. There are 14 residues in the CDR3. Trimming cost V 1 base and J 2 bases, with 9 bases left between them. The CDR3 here is CASSLRTANYGYTF. CDR3 nucleotide sequence: TGCGCCAGCAGCTTGCGGACAGCCAACTATGGCTACACCTTC.

The rearrangement joins TRBV19 to TRBJ2-1; TRBD2 aligns across 8 bases. The CDR3 extends over 17 amino acids. Unmatched junction bases numbered 13, after V lost 2 bases and J lost 7 bases. Germline V gene sequence: CDR1 LNHDA, CDR2 SQIVND (reference sequence). The DNA for the CDR3 is TGTGCCAGTAGTATATCGCCGGGGGGGCCGTTTAGAAATGAGCAGTTCTTC. This codes for CASSISPGGPFRNEQFF. Looking up the rest from reference TRBV19 and TRBJ2-1 gives the full variable domain: DGGITQSPKYLFRKEGQNVTLSCEQNLNHDAMYWYRQDPGQGLRLIYYSQIVNDFQKGDIAEGYSVSREKKESFPLTVTSAQKNPTAFYLCASSISPGGPFRNEQFFGPGTRLTVL.

The chain joins TRBV4-2 to TRBJ1-3; D possibly corresponds to TRBD1 (5 bases). Trimming left V 0 bases short and J 4 bases short, with 25 bases between. There are 20 residues in the CDR3. From germline, CDR1 is LGHNA and CDR2 YNFKEQ. CDR3 in DNA: TGTGCCAGCAGCCAAGAAGGATTCCAGGGTGAGGTTCAGAGGGGAAACACCATATATTTT. Its protein product is CASSQEGFQGEVQRGNTIYF.

The chain couples TRBV5-1 to TRBJ2-7; the D gene is possibly TRBD1 (6 bases). This CDR3 has 14 residues. Trimming removed 4 bases from V and 2 bases from J, with 13 bases in between. Germline V gene data show CDR1 as SGHRS and CDR2 as YFSETQ. CDR3 bases: TGCGCCAGCAGCCTACAACAGGGTCCCTACGAGCAGTACTTC. As protein: CASSLQQGPYEQYF.

V is TRBV5-4 and J is TRBJ2-7, with D possibly being TRBD1 (6 bases). V gave up 1 base and J gave up 3 bases, with 8 bases separating them. This CDR3 has 13 residues. CDR1 SGHNT and CDR2 YYREEE come from the germline V gene (reference sequence). The CDR3 region is CASSLIQGYEQYF. The DNA of the CDR3 is TGTGCCAGCAGCTTGATACAGGGCTACGAGCAGTACTTC.

The rearrangement links TRBV13 to TRBJ1-3, with D unresolved. V was pared by 0 bases and J by 3 bases, with 3 bases between. CDR1 and CDR2 from the germline V gene are PRHDT and FYEKMQ (reference sequence). The CDR3 loop spans 13 amino acids. Here the CDR3 reads CASSLGRGNTIYF. The CDR3, as DNA: TGTGCCAGCAGCTTAGGCCGTGGAAACACCATATATTTT. The full variable domain, in which reference TRBV13 and TRBJ1-3 provide the parts outside the CDR3, is AAGVIQSPRHLIKEKRETATLKCYPIPRHDTVYWYQQGPGQDPQFLISFYEKMQSDKGSIPDRFSAQQFSDYHSELNMSSLELGDSALYFCASSLGRGNTIYFGEGSWLTVV.

As to this clone: Other nucleotide sequences from this sample produce the same CDR3. This sequence joins TRBV12-3 or TRBV12-4 and TRBJ1-2; no clear D. The V gene lost 5 bases and the J gene lost 3 bases, with 4 bases spanning the gap. The CDR3 sequence is 11 residues long. CDR3 DNA sequence: TGTGCCAGCAGTCCGGACTATGGCTACACCTTC. Protein: CASSPDYGYTF.

The rearrangement links TRBV5-5 to TRBJ1-1; no reliable D call. V was pared by 0 bases and J by 1 base, with 7 bases between. Germline CDR1 SGHKS, CDR2 YYEKEE (reference sequence). The CDR3 spans 14 residues. This chain's CDR3 is CASSLAWGNTEAFF. CDR3 DNA: TGTGCCAGCAGCTTGGCCTGGGGGAACACTGAAGCTTTCTTT.

This chain joins TRBV4-1 and TRBJ1-2, with 7 bases matching TRBD1. From germline, CDR1 is MGHRA and CDR2 YSYEKL. This CDR3 is built from 16 residues. V trimming: 0 bases; J trimming: 4 bases; junction bases outside the gene matches: 8. The CDR3 bases are TGCGCCAGCAGCCAAGATCCTGGCAGGGGGGTCTATGGCTACACCTTC. It specifies CASSQDPGRGVYGYTF.

This chain's CDR3 is CSVEETTTTYEQYF. In DNA form, the CDR3 reads TGCAGCGTTGAGGAGACGACCACTACCTACGAGCAGTACTTC. The rearrangement links TRBV29-1 to TRBJ2-7; no definite D call. The germline V and J ends were trimmed by 3 bases and 2 bases, with 14 bases remaining between them. This CDR3 comprises 14 residues. Germline V gene lookup returns CDR1 SQVTM and CDR2 ANQGSEA.

The CDR3 reads CASSKGQATNEKLFF. The CDR3 DNA sequence: TGTGCCAGCAGTAAGGGACAGGCAACTAATGAAAAACTGTTTTTT. The rearrangement uses TRBV7-9 and TRBJ1-4; 8 bases align to TRBD1. V dropped 6 bases and J dropped 0; count of bases not matched to a gene: 3. This CDR3 has 15 amino acids. CDR1 is SEHNR and CDR2 is FQNEAQ in the germline V gene (reference sequence).

V and J are TRBV19 and TRBJ1-5; D gene ambiguous. V lost 8 bases and J 4 bases, leaving 6 bases between the germline ends. Germline V gene data show CDR1 as LNHDA and CDR2 as SQIVND (reference sequence). The length of the CDR3 is 11 residues. The chain's CDR3 is CASGINQPQHF. The CDR3 region has the DNA TGTGCCAGTGGAATAAATCAGCCCCAGCATTTT.

The chain combines TRBV12-5 with TRBJ2-7; D assignment may be TRBD1 or TRBD2 (7 bases each). V lost 4 bases, J lost 3 bases, and 13 bases lay in between. The CDR3 spans 14 residues. Germline V gives CDR1 LGHNT, CDR2 FRNRAP. The CDR3 region has the DNA TGTGCTAGTGGTTACAGGGGAGGGGACTACGAGCAGTACTTC. It yields the protein CASGYRGGDYEQYF.

This clone was seen a single time. The rearrangement joins TRBV5-1 to TRBJ1-4; TRBD1 agrees at 7 bases. The germline gives CDR1 SGHRS, CDR2 YFSETQ. Trimming cost V 0 bases and J 5 bases; bases outside gene matches: 4. This CDR3 has 15 residues. The CDR3 DNA reads as TGCGCCAGCAGCTTGGAATACAGGGGAAATGAAAAACTGTTTTTT. Residues: CASSLEYRGNEKLFF.

The gene calls are TRBV9 and TRBJ2-5; the D gene is possibly TRBD2 (6 bases). The germline CDR1 and CDR2 sequences are SGDLS and YYNGEE. CDR3 length equals 13 residues. V was clipped by 4 bases and J by 4 bases, with 11 bases between them. The CDR3 sequence is CASSLGGAETQYF. The CDR3 DNA reads TGTGCCAGCAGCCTCGGAGGGGCAGAGACCCAGTACTTC.

The rearrangement links TRBV19 to TRBJ2-3; the match to TRBD1 covers 10 bases. CDR1 and CDR2 (germline): LNHDA, SQIVND (reference sequence). This CDR3 has 15 amino acids. Trimming cost V 1 base and J 3 bases; bases outside gene matches: 1. The DNA for the CDR3 is TGTGCCAGTAGTATAGGGGACAGGGGAACAGATACGCAGTATTTT. It is translated as CASSIGDRGTDTQYF.

The chain has TRBV3-1 (or the pseudogene TRBV3-2) and TRBJ1-1; D gene ambiguous. This CDR3 contains 14 residues. CDR1 is LGHDT and CDR2 is YNNKEL in the germline V gene (reference sequence). Trimming left V 0 bases short and J 1 base short, with 6 bases between. The CDR3 DNA reads as TGTGCCAGCAGCCAAGAAACCAGGAACACTGAAGCTTTCTTT. Translating gives CASSQETRNTEAFF.

The rearrangement joins TRBV7-2 to TRBJ2-5, with TRBD1 as a possible D gene (6 bases). The CDR3 loop spans 13 amino acids. Deletions cut 4 bases from V and 6 bases from J, with 12 bases between. From germline, CDR1 is SGHTA and CDR2 FQGNSA. The CDR3 nucleotides are TGTGCCAGCAGCTCAAGGGGGATAAAGACCCAGTACTTC. It is translated as CASSSRGIKTQYF.

CDR3 sequence reads: CATSRDTWGYTF. The CDR3 bases are TGTGCCACCAGCAGAGATACTTGGGGCTACACCTTC. The chain combines TRBV15 with TRBJ1-2, with D uncertain. This CDR3 contains 12 residues. V shed 0 bases and J shed 8 bases, with 7 bases lying between them. Per the germline V gene, CDR1 is LNHNV and CDR2 is YYDKDF (reference sequence).

The genes are TRBV28 and TRBJ2-7; TRBD1 agrees at 9 bases. V trimming: 6 bases; J trimming: 1 base; junction bases outside the gene matches: 7. The CDR3 is made up of 15 amino acids. Germline CDR1 MDHEN, CDR2 SYDVKM. The CDR3 protein is CASSHGTGTSYEQYF. The CDR3 nucleotides read TGTGCCAGCAGCCACGGGACAGGGACGTCCTACGAGCAGTACTTC.

The chain carries TRBV9 and TRBJ1-3; no definite D call. Per germline, CDR1 SGDLS and CDR2 YYNGEE. The V end was cut by 0 bases, the J end by 0 bases, with 4 bases between. This CDR3 contains 14 residues. The CDR3 nucleotides read TGTGCCAGCAGCGTAGCCGACTCTGGAAACACCATATATTTT. Protein product: CASSVADSGNTIYF.